These 12 T cell receptor beta chains originate from one sample sequenced in a study of blood T cells in healthy people across ages. Primed by a sample-barcoded 5' primer and a J-beta primer mix, a second PCR proceeded for about 7 to 11 cycles. TCRdb redid the calling of the 5' RACE reads with MiXCR, one entry per CDR3 protein. Seen here are about 500,000 distinct CDR3 sequences, approximately 25% observed once, and the top ten hold under 9%. These data also formed part of another study, on T cells of mothers and their children.

Sequenced material: blood. The receptors shown here come from a boy aged 5-17 years in good health.

The chain links TRBV12-3 or TRBV12-4 to TRBJ2-5; D is perhaps TRBD1 or TRBD2 (5 bases each). The J call may be mistaken, given a closer DNA end match to TRBJ2-1. CDR3 length equals 14 residues. Here the CDR3 reads CASSLLGVGNEQFF. The CDR3 bases are TGTGCCAGCAGTTTGCTGGGGGTAGGCAATGAGCAGTTCTTC.

Only one count was recorded for this clonotype. This chain joins TRBV2 and TRBJ2-7; 11 nucleotides line up with TRBD2. The CDR3 extends over 15 amino acids. Trimming at V came to 4 bases and at J to 2 bases, leaving 4 bases not matched to a gene. Germline-derived CDR1 and CDR2 are SNHLY and FYNNEI. CDR3: CASSVSSGGTYEQYF. In DNA, the CDR3 is TGTGCCAGCAGTGTCTCTAGCGGGGGGACCTACGAGCAGTACTTC.

This rearrangement joins TRBV7-9 to TRBJ1-5, with 7 bases fitting TRBD1. The germline gives CDR1 SEHNR, CDR2 FQNEAQ (reference sequence). Trimming cost V 2 bases and J 5 bases; bases outside gene matches: 12. This CDR3 is 17 amino acids long. The CDR3, as DNA: TGTGCCAGCAGCTTAAGAACAGGGGTGGCGGGTGATCAGCCCCAGCATTTT. Translated, it gives CASSLRTGVAGDQPQHF.

This clonotype came up a few times. V usage is TRBV20-1 and J usage is TRBJ2-1; possible D gene TRBD2, 5 bases. The CDR3 loop spans 17 amino acids. V was cut by 0 bases and J by 1 base, with 16 bases left in between. Germline-derived CDR1 and CDR2 are DFQATT and SNEGSKA (reference sequence). Here the CDR3 DNA reads TGCAGTGCTAGAGATCCGGAGCGGCCTAATTCCTACAATGAGCAGTTCTTC. It encodes CSARDPERPNSYNEQFF.

This clonotype showed up just a few times. CDR3 region: CASSFRTIYEQYF. Here the CDR3 DNA reads TGTGCCAGCAGTTTCCGGACTATCTACGAGCAGTACTTC. This chain links TRBV28 with TRBJ2-7, with D tentatively TRBD2 (6 bases). Germline V CDR1 and CDR2: MDHEN, SYDVKM. Trimming left V 3 bases short and J 3 bases short, with 9 bases between. This CDR3 spans 13 amino acids. The whole variable domain, filled in from reference TRBV28 and TRBJ2-7, reads DVKVTQSSRYLVKRTGEKVFLECVQDMDHENMFWYRQDPGLGLRLIYFSYDVKMKEKGDIPEGYSVSREKKERFSLILESASTNQTSMYLCASSFRTIYEQYFGPGTRLTVT.

CDR3 protein: CASSLTLAGGTEAFF. CDR3 in DNA: TGTGCCAGCAGCTTAACTTTGGCAGGGGGCACTGAAGCTTTCTTT. The chain is built from TRBV7-9 and TRBJ1-1, with 7 bases lining up with TRBD1. V trimming: 2 bases; J trimming: 4 bases; junction bases outside the gene matches: 7. The CDR3 runs 15 residues. Germline CDR1 is SEHNR and CDR2 is FQNEAQ (reference sequence). Full variable domain (outside the CDR3, taken from reference TRBV7-9 and TRBJ1-1): DTGVSQNPRHKITKRGQNVTFRCDPISEHNRLYWYRQTLGQGPEFLTYFQNEAQLEKSRLLSDRFSAERPKGSFSTLEIQRTEQGDSAMYLCASSLTLAGGTEAFFGQGTRLTVV.

This clonotype was seen only a few times. The genes are TRBV28 and TRBJ2-5; possible D gene TRBD2, 6 bases. The germline V gene has CDR1 MDHEN and CDR2 SYDVKM. This CDR3 has 16 residues. The V end lost 3 bases, the J end lost 0 bases, and 14 bases lay between the germline ends. CDR3 in DNA: TGTGCCAGCAGTTTCCGAGCGGGTGGGAACCAAGAGACCCAGTACTTC. The encoded protein is CASSFRAGGNQETQYF.

V usage is TRBV12-3 or TRBV12-4 and J usage is TRBJ2-1, with 12 bases lining up with TRBD2. Trimming cost V 7 bases and J 4 bases; bases outside gene matches: 2. There are 14 residues in the CDR3. This CDR3 is CASTGLAGYNEQFF. The CDR3 region has the DNA TGTGCCAGCACCGGACTAGCGGGATACAATGAGCAGTTCTTC.

The chain recombines TRBV28 with TRBJ2-7; no firm D call. This CDR3 region has 14 residues. Trimming removed 6 bases from V and 3 bases from J, with 15 bases in between. Germline V gives CDR1 MDHEN, CDR2 SYDVKM. CDR3 in amino acids: CASSPNLGIYEQYF. CDR3 DNA: TGTGCCAGCAGCCCCAATTTGGGTATCTACGAGCAGTACTTC.

In its sample, this clonotype was seen a few times. This rearrangement joins TRBV5-6 to TRBJ2-7; either TRBD1 or TRBD2 may fit D (5 bases each). The V gene's germline CDR1 is SGHDT and CDR2 YYEEEE. Trimming removed 3 bases from V and 2 bases from J, with 9 bases in between. The CDR3 is made up of 13 amino acids. The CDR3 DNA sequence: TGTGCCAGCAGCTACTGGGACGCCTACGAGCAGTACTTC. Protein product: CASSYWDAYEQYF.

This clonotype turned up a few times. The chain combines TRBV5-6 with TRBJ1-1; the match to TRBD1 covers 7 bases. CDR3 length: 15 residues. V trimming: 1 base; J trimming: 5 bases; junction bases outside the gene matches: 8. From germline, CDR1 is SGHDT and CDR2 YYEEEE. DNA of the CDR3: TGTGCCAGCAGCTTGACGGTGCAGGGGGGAACTGAAGCTTTCTTT. This sequence encodes CASSLTVQGGTEAFF.

This clonotype was counted only a few times. The chain recombines TRBV28 with TRBJ2-3; the D is unclear. Germline V gives CDR1 MDHEN, CDR2 SYDVKM. V gave up 3 bases and J gave up 6 bases, with 16 bases separating them. This CDR3 contains 15 residues. The CDR3: CASSFPDPTDDTQYF. The CDR3 DNA reads as TGTGCCAGCAGTTTCCCGGACCCTACAGATGATACGCAGTATTTT. The full variable domain, completed using reference TRBV28 and TRBJ2-3, is DVKVTQSSRYLVKRTGEKVFLECVQDMDHENMFWYRQDPGLGLRLIYFSYDVKMKEKGDIPEGYSVSREKKERFSLILESASTNQTSMYLCASSFPDPTDDTQYFGPGTRLTVL.